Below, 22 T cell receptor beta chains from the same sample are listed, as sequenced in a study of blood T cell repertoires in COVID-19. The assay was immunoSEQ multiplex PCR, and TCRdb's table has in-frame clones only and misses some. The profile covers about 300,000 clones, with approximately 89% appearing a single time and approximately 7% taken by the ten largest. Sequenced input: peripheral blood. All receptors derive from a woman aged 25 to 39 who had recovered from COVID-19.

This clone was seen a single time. The CDR3 bases are TGCAGCGTTGAAGAAAGGGACGGGGGGCGTAGGGATGAGCAGTTCTTC. Translating it yields CSVEERDGGRRDEQFF. This chain uses TRBV29-1 with TRBJ2-1; weak D call: TRBD2 (7 bases). CDR1 and CDR2 (germline): SQVTM, ANQGSEA. The CDR3 is 16 amino acids. Between the trimmed V and J ends, which lost 0 bases and 8 bases, there was a span of 20 bases.

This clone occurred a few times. In DNA, the CDR3 is TGTGCCAGTAGTCCCTCTACAGGTCGGCAAGAGACCCAGTACTTC. As protein: CASSPSTGRQETQYF. The chain uses TRBV19 and TRBJ2-5; tentatively, D is TRBD1 (5 bases). Germline V gene sequence: CDR1 LNHDA, CDR2 SQIVND (reference sequence). The CDR3 runs 15 residues. Trimming cost V 5 bases and J 2 bases, with 15 bases left between them.

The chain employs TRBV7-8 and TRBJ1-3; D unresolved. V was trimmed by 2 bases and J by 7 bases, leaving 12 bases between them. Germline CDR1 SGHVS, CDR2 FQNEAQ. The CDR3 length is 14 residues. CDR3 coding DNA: TGTGCCAGCAGCTTATCGGGAGACTGGAACACCATATATTTT. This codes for CASSLSGDWNTIYF.

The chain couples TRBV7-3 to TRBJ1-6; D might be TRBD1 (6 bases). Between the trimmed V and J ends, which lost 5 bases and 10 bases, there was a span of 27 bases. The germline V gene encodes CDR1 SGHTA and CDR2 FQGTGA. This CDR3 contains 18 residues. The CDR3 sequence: CASSAQPTGNGGYSPLHF. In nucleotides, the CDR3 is TGTGCCAGCAGCGCCCAACCCACAGGGAACGGCGGGTACTCACCCCTCCACTTT.

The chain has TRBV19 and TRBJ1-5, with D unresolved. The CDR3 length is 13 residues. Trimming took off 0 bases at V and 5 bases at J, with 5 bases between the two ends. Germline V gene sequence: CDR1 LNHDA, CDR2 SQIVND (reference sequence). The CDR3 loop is CASSIDRDQPQHF. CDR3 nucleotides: TGTGCCAGTAGTATAGATCGAGATCAGCCCCAGCATTTT.

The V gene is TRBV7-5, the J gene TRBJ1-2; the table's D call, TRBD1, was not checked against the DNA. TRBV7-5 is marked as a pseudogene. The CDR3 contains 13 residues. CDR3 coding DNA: TGTGCCAGAAGCTTACCAGGGGGCTATGGCTACACCTTC. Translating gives CARSLPGGYGYTF.

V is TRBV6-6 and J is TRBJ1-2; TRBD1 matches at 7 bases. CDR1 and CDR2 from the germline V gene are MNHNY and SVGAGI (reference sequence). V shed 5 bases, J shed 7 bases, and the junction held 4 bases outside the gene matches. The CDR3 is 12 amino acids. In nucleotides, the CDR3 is TGTGCCAGCAGTAACAGGGGCGGTGGCTACACCTTC. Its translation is CASSNRGGGYTF.

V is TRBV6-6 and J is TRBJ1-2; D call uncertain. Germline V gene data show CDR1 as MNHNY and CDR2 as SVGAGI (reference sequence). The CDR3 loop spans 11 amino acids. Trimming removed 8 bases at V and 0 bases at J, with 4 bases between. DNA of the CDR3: TGTGCCAGCGTATCTAACTATGGCTACACCTTC. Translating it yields CASVSNYGYTF.

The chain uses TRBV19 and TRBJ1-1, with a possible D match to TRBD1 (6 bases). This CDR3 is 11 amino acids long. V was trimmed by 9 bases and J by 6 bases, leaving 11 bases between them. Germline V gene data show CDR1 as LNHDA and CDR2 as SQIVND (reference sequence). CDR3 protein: CASRRGSEAFF. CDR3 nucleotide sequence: TGTGCCAGCCGAAGGGGGTCTGAAGCTTTCTTT.

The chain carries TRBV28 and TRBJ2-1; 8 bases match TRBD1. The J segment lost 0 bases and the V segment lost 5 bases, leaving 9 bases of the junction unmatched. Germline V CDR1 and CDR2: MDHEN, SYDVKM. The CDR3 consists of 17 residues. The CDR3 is CASSTDRQGSSYNEQFF. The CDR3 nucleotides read TGTGCCAGCAGTACCGACCGACAGGGGAGCTCCTACAATGAGCAGTTCTTC.

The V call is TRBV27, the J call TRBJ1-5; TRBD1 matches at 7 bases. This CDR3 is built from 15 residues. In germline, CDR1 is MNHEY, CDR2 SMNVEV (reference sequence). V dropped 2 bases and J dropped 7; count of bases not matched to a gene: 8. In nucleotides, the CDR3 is TGTGCCAGCAGTTTAGAGGCAGGGGGTCGGCAGCCCCAGCATTTT. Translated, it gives CASSLEAGGRQPQHF.

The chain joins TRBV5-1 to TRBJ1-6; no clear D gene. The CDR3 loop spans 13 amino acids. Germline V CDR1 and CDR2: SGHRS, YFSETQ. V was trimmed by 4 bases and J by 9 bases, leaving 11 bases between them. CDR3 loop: CASSVGEGSPLHF. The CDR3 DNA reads TGCGCCAGCAGCGTGGGCGAGGGTTCACCCCTCCACTTT.

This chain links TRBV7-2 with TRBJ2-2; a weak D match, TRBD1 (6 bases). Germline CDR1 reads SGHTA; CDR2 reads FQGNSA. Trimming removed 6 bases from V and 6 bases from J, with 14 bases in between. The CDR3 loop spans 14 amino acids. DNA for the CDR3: TGTGCCAGCAGGCAGTACAGGGCGTCCGGGGAGCTGTTTTTT. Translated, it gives CASRQYRASGELFF.

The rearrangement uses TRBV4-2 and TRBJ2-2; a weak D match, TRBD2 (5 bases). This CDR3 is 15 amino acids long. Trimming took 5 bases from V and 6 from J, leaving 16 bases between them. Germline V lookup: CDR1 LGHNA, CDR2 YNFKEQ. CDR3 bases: TGTGCCAGCAGCGAGGAGGCTAGCATGGCCGGGGAGCTGTTTTTT. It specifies CASSEEASMAGELFF.

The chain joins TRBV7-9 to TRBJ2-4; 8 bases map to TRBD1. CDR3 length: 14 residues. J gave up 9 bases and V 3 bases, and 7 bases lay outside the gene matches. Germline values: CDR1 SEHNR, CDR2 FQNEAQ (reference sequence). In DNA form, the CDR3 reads TGTGCCAGCAGCTTGGGACAGGCCATAAGCATTCAGTACTTC. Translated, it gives CASSLGQAISIQYF.

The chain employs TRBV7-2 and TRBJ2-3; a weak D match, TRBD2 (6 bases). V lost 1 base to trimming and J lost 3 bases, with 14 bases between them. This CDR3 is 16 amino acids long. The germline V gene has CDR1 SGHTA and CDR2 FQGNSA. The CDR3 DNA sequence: TGTGCCAGCAGCTTAGGGCCCCTAGCGAGGACAGATACGCAGTATTTT. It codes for CASSLGPLARTDTQYF.

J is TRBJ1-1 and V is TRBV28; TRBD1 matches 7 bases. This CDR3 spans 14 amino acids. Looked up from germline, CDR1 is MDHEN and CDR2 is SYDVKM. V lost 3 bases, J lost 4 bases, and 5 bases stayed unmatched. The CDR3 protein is CASSFISGGTEAFF. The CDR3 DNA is TGTGCCAGCAGTTTTATCTCAGGGGGCACTGAAGCTTTCTTT.

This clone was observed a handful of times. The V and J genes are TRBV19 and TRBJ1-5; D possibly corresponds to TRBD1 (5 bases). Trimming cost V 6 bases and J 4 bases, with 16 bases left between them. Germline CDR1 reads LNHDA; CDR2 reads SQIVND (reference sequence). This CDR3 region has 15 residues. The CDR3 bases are TGTGCCAGTAGCCTCCAGGCAGGGTCGAATCAGCCCCAGCATTTT. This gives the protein CASSLQAGSNQPQHF.

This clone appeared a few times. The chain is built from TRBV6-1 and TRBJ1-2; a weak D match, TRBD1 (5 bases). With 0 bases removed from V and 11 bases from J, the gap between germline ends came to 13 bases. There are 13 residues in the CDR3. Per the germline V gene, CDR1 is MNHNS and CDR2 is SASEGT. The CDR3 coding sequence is TGTGCCAGCAGTGAAGCCCACTCGGGGGGTTACACCTTC. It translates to CASSEAHSGGYTF.

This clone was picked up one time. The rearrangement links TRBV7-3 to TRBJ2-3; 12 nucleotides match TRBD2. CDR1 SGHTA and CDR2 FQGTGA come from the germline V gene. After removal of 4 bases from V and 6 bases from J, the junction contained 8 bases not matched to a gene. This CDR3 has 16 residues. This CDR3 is CASSSGLAGSGDTQYF. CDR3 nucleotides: TGTGCCAGCAGCTCCGGACTAGCGGGGTCGGGGGATACGCAGTATTTT.

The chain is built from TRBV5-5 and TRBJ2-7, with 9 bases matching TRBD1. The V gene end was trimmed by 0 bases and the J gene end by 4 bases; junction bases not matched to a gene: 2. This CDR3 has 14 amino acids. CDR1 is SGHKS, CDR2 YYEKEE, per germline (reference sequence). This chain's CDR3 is CASSLVQGAYEQYF. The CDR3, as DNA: TGTGCCAGCAGCTTGGTACAGGGGGCTTACGAGCAGTACTTC.

The CDR3, as DNA: TGCGCCAGCAGCCAACGACTAGGATACAATGAGCAGTTCTTC. As protein: CASSQRLGYNEQFF. This chain connects TRBV4-1 to TRBJ2-1; TRBD2 is a possible D gene (6 bases). The ends were cut back, 2 bases at V and 4 bases at J, with 9 bases in the middle. Germline-derived CDR1 and CDR2 are MGHRA and YSYEKL. This CDR3 spans 14 amino acids.